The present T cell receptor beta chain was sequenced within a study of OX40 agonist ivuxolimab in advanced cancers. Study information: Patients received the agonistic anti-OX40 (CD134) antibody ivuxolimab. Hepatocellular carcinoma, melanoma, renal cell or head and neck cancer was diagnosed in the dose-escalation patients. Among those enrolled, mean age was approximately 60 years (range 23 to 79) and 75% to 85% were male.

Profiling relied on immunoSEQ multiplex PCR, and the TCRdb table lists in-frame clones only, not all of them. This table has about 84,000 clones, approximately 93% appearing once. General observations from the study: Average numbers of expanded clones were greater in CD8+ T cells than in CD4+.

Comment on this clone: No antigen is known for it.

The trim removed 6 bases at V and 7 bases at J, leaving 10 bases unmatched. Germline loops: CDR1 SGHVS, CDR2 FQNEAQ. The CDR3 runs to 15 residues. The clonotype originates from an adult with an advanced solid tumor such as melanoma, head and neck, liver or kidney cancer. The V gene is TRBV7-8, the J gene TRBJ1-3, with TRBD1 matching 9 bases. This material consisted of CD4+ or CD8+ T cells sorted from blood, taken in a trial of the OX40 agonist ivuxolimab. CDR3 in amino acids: CASRPGTGRRNTIYF. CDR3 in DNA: TGTGCCAGCAGACCAGGGACAGGGAGACGGAACACCATATATTTT. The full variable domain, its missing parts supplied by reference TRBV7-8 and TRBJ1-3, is GAGVSQSPRYKVAKRGQDVALRCDPISGHVSLFWYQQALGQGPEFLTYFQNEAQLDKSGLPSDRFFAERPEGSVSTLKIQRTQQEDSAVYLCASRPGTGRRNTIYFGEGSWLTVV.